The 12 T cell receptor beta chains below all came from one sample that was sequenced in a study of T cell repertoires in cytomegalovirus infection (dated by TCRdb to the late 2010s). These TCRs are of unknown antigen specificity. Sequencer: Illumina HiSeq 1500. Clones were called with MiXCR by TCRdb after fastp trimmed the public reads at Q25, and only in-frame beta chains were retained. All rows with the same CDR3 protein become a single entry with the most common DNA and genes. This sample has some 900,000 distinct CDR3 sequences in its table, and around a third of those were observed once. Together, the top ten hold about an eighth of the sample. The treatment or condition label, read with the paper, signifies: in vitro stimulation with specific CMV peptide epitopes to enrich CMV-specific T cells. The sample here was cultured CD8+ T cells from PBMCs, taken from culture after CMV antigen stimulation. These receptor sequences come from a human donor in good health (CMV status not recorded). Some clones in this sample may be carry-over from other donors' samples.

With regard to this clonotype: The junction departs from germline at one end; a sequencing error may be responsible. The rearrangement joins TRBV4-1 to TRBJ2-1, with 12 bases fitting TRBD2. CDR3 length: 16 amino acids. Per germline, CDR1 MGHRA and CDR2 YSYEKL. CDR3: CASSRPTSGGDNEQFF. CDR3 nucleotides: TGTGCCAGCAGCCGCCCGACTAGCGGGGGCGACAATGAGCAGTTCTTC.

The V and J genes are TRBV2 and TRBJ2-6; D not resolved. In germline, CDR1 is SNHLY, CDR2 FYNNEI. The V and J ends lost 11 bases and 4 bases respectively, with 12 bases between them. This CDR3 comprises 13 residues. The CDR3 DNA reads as TGTGCCGGTCGTTTCGCGGGGGCCAACGTCCTGACTTTC. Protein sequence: CAGRFAGANVLTF.

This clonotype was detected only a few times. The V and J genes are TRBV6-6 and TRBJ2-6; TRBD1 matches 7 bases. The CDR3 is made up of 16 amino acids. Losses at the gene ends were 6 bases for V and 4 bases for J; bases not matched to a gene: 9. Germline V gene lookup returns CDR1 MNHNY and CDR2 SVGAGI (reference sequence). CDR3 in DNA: TGTGCCAGCAGGGATATGACAGGGCCAGGGGCCAACGTCCTGACTTTC. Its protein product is CASRDMTGPGANVLTF.

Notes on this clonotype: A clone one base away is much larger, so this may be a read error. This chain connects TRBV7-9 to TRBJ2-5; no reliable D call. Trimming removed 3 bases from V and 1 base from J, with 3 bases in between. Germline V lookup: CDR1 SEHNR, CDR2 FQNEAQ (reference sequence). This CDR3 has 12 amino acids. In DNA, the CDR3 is TGTGCCAGCAGCTTCACCCAAGAGACCCAGTACTTC. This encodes CASSFTQETQYF.

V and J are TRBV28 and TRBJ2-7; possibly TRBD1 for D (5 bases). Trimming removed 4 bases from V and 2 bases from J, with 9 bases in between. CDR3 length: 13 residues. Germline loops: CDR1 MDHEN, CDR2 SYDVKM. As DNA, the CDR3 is TGTGCCAGCAGTTGGGCAGGGACCTACGAGCAGTACGTC. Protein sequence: CASSWAGTYEQYV.

The CDR3 DNA sequence: TGTGCCAGCAGCTTAGTTAATGGACAGGGGGCATCGGCGGGAAACATTCAGTACTTC. It translates to CASSLVNGQGASAGNIQYF. The chain has TRBV7-4 and TRBJ2-4; 11 nucleotides agree with TRBD1. The V segment lost 1 base and the J segment 6 bases; nucleotides outside the gene matches: 14. In germline, CDR1 is SGHVT, CDR2 SQSDAQ. The CDR3 contains 19 residues.

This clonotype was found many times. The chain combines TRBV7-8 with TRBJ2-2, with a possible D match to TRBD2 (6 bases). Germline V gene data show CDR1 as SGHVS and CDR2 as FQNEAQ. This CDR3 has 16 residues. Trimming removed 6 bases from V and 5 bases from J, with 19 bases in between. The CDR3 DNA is TGTGCCAGCAGGTTACCGGGACTCGCGGGGACCGGGGAGCTGTTTTTT. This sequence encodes CASRLPGLAGTGELFF. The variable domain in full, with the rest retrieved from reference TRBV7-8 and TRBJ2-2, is GAGVSQSPRYKVAKRGQDVALRCDPISGHVSLFWYQQALGQGPEFLTYFQNEAQLDKSGLPSDRFFAERPEGSVSTLKIQRTQQEDSAVYLCASRLPGLAGTGELFFGEGSRLTVL.

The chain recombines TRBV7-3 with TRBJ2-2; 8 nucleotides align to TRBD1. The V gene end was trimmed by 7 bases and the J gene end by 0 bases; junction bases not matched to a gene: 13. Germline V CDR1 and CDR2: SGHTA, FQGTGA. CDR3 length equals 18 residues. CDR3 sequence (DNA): TGTGCCAGCAACTCCGGGACAGGTGTGCTCGCGAACACCGGGGAGCTGTTTTTT. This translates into CASNSGTGVLANTGELFF.

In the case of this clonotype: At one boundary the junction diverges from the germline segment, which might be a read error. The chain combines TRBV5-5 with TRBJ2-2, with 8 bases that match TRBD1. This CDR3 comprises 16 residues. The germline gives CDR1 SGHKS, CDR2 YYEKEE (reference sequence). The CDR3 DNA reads TGTGCCAGCAGTAACCTCCGGGACAGGAACACCGAGGAGCTGTTTTTT. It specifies CASSNLRDRNTEELFF.

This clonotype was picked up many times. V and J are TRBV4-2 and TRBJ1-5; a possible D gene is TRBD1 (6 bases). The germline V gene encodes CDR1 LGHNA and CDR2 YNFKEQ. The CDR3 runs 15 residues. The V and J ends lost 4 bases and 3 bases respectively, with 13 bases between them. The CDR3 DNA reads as TGTGCCAGCAGCCGCCACAACAGGGACAATCAGCCCCAGCATTTT. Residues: CASSRHNRDNQPQHF.

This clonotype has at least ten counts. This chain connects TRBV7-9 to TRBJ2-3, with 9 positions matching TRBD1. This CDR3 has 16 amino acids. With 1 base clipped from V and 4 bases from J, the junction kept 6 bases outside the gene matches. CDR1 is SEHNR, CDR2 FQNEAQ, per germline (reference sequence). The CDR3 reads CASSLVTGQGADTQYF. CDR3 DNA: TGTGCCAGCAGCTTAGTTACGGGACAGGGAGCAGATACGCAGTATTTT. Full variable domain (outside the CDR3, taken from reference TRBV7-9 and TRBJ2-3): DTGVSQNPRHKITKRGQNVTFRCDPISEHNRLYWYRQTLGQGPEFLTYFQNEAQLEKSRLLSDRFSAERPKGSFSTLEIQRTEQGDSAMYLCASSLVTGQGADTQYFGPGTRLTVL.

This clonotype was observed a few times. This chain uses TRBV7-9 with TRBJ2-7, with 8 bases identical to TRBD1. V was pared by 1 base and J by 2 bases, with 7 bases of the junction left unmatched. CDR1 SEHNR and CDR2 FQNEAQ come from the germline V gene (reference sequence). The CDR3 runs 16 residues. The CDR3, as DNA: TGTGCCAGCAGCTTAGGGCCCGGACAGGGTACCTACGAGCAGTACGTC. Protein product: CASSLGPGQGTYEQYV.